This TCR beta chain was obtained from a study of cytomegalovirus exposure and HLA in healthy donors. Study-level results: A later analysis showed that HLA-associated TCR beta chains had undergone more clonal expansion than equally common others. Links to common viral pathogens appeared, in a later analysis, for several of the most significant clusters.

Germline assignment: CDR1 KGHSH and CDR2 LQKENI. V lost 3 bases, J lost 4 bases, and 10 bases stayed unmatched. The CDR3 totals 16 residues. This clone was seen a handful of times. The antigen is not known. With 60 Vbeta and 13 Jbeta primers, the PCR was carried out. The data were produced by immunoSEQ multiplex PCR, yet TCRdb's version contains in-frame clones alone and is incomplete. The sample includes fewer than 90,000 clones, around 80% of them seen just once. Input material: PBMCs. The clonotype was recovered from a male donor in good health and CMV-seropositive. The chain employs TRBV18 and TRBJ2-7; 9 bases match TRBD2. The CDR3 nucleotides read TGTGCCAGCTCACCCTTGCCCCCTAGCGGGAATTACGAGCAGTACTTC. It encodes CASSPLPPSGNYEQYF.